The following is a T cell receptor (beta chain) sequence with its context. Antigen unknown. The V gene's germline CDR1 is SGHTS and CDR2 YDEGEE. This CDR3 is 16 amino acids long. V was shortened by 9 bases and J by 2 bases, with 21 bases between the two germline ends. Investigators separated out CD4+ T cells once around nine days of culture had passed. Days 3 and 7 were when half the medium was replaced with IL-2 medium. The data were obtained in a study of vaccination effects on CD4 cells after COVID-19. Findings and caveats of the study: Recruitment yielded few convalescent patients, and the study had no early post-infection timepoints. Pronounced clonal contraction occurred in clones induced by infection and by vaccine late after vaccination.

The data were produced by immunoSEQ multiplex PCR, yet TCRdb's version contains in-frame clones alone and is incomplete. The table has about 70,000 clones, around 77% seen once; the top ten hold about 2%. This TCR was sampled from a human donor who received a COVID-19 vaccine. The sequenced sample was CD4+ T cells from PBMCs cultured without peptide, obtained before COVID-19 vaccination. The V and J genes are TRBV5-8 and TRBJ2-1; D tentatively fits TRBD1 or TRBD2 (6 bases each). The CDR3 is CATMKRGVPAYNEQFF. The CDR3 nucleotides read TGTGCCACCATGAAAAGGGGGGTCCCCGCCTACAATGAGCAGTTCTTC. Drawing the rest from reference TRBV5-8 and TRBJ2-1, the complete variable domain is EAGVTQSPTHLIKTRGQQATLRCSPISGHTSVYWYQQALGLGLQFLLWYDEGEERNRGNFPPRFSGRQFPNYSSELNVNALELEDSALYLCATMKRGVPAYNEQFFGPGTRLTVL.